A selection of T cell receptor beta chains follows, all from one sample in a study of human T cells and chemical hapten exposure. Each CDR3 protein gets one entry after TCRdb re-called the RACE reads with MiXCR. The table shows 70,000 to 90,000 distinct CDR3 sequences, with under 14% occurring only once. This specimen was whole blood, taken in connection with sensitization to the hapten diphenylcyclopropenone (DPC). The receptor source for this set is a woman between 45 and 65 years old with alopecia areata. Some clones in this sample may be carry-over from other donors' samples. The CDR3 runs from the conserved cysteine through the conserved F or W. A D gene is named only where the DNA matches it firmly. Clone size is stated in some rows and not others, as once, few, many or a class when expanded.

CDR3aa: CASSFRQYPQETQYF; CDR3nt: TGTGCCAGCAGTTTCCGGCAGTACCCCCAAGAGACCCAGTACTTC; j_gene: TRBJ2-5; abundance: many; v_gene: TRBV27; d_gene: NA
CDR3aa: CASSQDSGAEPSYNEQFF; CDR3nt: TGTGCCAGCAGCCAAGATTCAGGAGCGGAGCCCTCCTACAATGAGCAGTTCTTC; j_gene: TRBJ2-1; abundance: many; v_gene: TRBV3-2; d_gene: NA
CDR3aa: CASSKYPSGRDNEQFF; CDR3nt: TGTGCCAGCAGTAAATACCCTAGCGGGAGAGACAATGAGCAGTTCTTC; j_gene: TRBJ2-1; abundance: NA; v_gene: TRBV28; d_gene: TRBD2
CDR3aa: CASRTGDLGAEAFF; CDR3nt: TGTGCCAGCAGAACAGGGGACTTAGGGGCTGAAGCTTTCTTT; j_gene: TRBJ1-1; abundance: many; v_gene: TRBV6-5; d_gene: TRBD1
CDR3aa: CASRPPGLAMDEQYF; CDR3nt: TGTGCCAGCAGACCCCCGGGACTAGCGATGGACGAGCAGTACTTC; j_gene: TRBJ2-7; abundance: many; v_gene: TRBV28; d_gene: TRBD2
CDR3aa: CASSPRLADFSYEQYF; CDR3nt: TGTGCCAGTAGTCCCCGGCTAGCGGACTTTTCTTACGAGCAGTACTTC; j_gene: TRBJ2-7; abundance: many; v_gene: TRBV19; d_gene: TRBD2
CDR3aa: CSAALGDNEQYF; CDR3nt: TGCAGCGCCGCCCTAGGGGACAACGAGCAGTACTTC; j_gene: TRBJ2-7; abundance: few; v_gene: TRBV29-1; d_gene: NA
CDR3aa: CSVDSGGAYNEQFF; CDR3nt: TGCAGCGTTGATAGCGGGGGAGCCTACAATGAGCAGTTCTTC; j_gene: TRBJ2-1; abundance: many; v_gene: TRBV29-1; d_gene: TRBD2
CDR3aa: CASSLIAGADTQYF; CDR3nt: TGTGCCAGCAGCTTAATTGCTGGGGCAGATACGCAGTATTTT; j_gene: TRBJ2-3; abundance: many; v_gene: TRBV7-3; d_gene: NA
CDR3aa: CASSFGSYNEQFF; CDR3nt: TGTGCCAGCAGCTTCGGCTCCTACAATGAGCAGTTCTTC; j_gene: TRBJ2-1; abundance: few; v_gene: TRBV5-4; d_gene: NA